The 9 T cell receptor beta chains given below trace back to one sample, sequenced in a study of CD8 T cells in Susac syndrome. Reverse transcription of about 0.5 to 1 ug RNA used random hexamers. MiXCR was run by TCRdb on the immunoSEQ multiplex PCR reads, yielding one entry per CDR3 protein. The sample has around 280,000 distinct CDR3 sequences; approximately 81% are singletons. The specimen sequenced was CD8+ T cells from PBMCs. The receptors originated from a human donor with multiple sclerosis.

The chain is built from TRBV7-9 and TRBJ2-5; D gene unclear. Per the germline V gene, CDR1 is SEHNR and CDR2 is FQNEAQ (reference sequence). The CDR3 spans 14 residues. The V gene lost 5 bases and the J gene lost 5 bases, with 15 bases spanning the gap. The CDR3 DNA follows: TGTGCCAGCAGCCCCCTGTCCGTTGCGGAGACCCAGTACTTC. It encodes CASSPLSVAETQYF.

This clonotype was seen a handful of times. The chain employs TRBV6-1 and TRBJ2-5; either TRBD1 or TRBD2 may fit D (6 bases each). There are 13 residues in the CDR3. Germline CDR1 MNHNS, CDR2 SASEGT. The CDR3 here is CYAFGGEGETQYF. The CDR3 DNA follows: TGTTACGCGTTCGGGGGCGAGGGAGAGACCCAGTACTTC.

The CDR3 coding sequence is TGTGCCAGCAGGGCTCTGATGGATCTTAATCAGCCCCAGCATTTT. Residues: CASRALMDLNQPQHF. The chain employs TRBV28 and TRBJ1-5; no clear D. Germline V CDR1 and CDR2: MDHEN, SYDVKM. The CDR3 loop spans 15 amino acids. The V gene lost 6 bases and the J gene lost 4 bases, with 16 bases spanning the gap.

The chain employs TRBV4-2 and TRBJ2-2; 8 bases align to TRBD2. CDR1 and CDR2 (germline): LGHNA, YNFKEQ. CDR3 length equals 15 residues. V lost 4 bases to trimming and J lost 4 bases; unmatched junction nucleotides: 5. The DNA of the CDR3 is TGTGCCAGCAGCCCGAAGCTAGCGGGCACCGGGGAGCTGTTTTTT. Translating it yields CASSPKLAGTGELFF.

This rearrangement joins TRBV28 to TRBJ2-7, with TRBD1 as a possible D gene (6 bases). CDR3 length equals 16 residues. Between the trimmed V and J ends, which lost 3 bases and 0 bases, there was a span of 15 bases. Germline CDR1 MDHEN, CDR2 SYDVKM. The CDR3 nucleotides read TGTGCCAGCAGTTTCGTCTGGGACAAGGGCTCCTACGAGCAGTACTTC. It is translated as CASSFVWDKGSYEQYF.

This clonotype was seen a handful of times. The chain has TRBV9 and TRBJ1-4, with D uncertain. V dropped 2 bases and J dropped 5 bases, with 10 bases sitting between them. This CDR3 has 14 amino acids. In germline, CDR1 is SGDLS, CDR2 YYNGEE. DNA of the CDR3: TGTGCCAGCAGCGTCGGTCCCGGGAATGAAAAACTGTTTTTT. This sequence encodes CASSVGPGNEKLFF.

This chain uses TRBV20-1 with TRBJ2-1; either TRBD1 or TRBD2 may supply D (5 bases each). The germline CDR1 and CDR2 sequences are DFQATT and SNEGSKA (reference sequence). The CDR3 loop spans 14 amino acids. V lost 5 bases and J lost 3, with 14 bases in between. The CDR3 protein is CSALRDRNYNEQFF. CDR3 nucleotide sequence: TGCAGTGCTCTCCGGGACCGAAACTACAATGAGCAGTTCTTC.

CDR3 region: CASSITGTAPYNEQFF. The DNA of the CDR3 is TGTGCCAGCAGTATCACCGGGACAGCCCCGTACAATGAGCAGTTCTTC. The chain has TRBV27 and TRBJ2-1, with 7 bases fitting TRBD1. The V and J ends lost 5 bases and 4 bases, in that order; junction bases with no gene match: 11. Germline V gene sequence: CDR1 MNHEY, CDR2 SMNVEV (reference sequence). The CDR3 sequence is 16 residues long.

The gene calls are TRBV5-1 and TRBJ2-1, with TRBD2 matching 8 bases. Losses at the gene ends were 2 bases for V and 2 bases for J; bases not matched to a gene: 6. The CDR3 totals 16 residues. Germline CDR1 reads SGHRS; CDR2 reads YFSETQ. The CDR3 is CASSFTGGGAYNEQFF. As DNA, the CDR3 is TGCGCCAGCAGCTTTACGGGAGGGGGGGCCTACAATGAGCAGTTCTTC.